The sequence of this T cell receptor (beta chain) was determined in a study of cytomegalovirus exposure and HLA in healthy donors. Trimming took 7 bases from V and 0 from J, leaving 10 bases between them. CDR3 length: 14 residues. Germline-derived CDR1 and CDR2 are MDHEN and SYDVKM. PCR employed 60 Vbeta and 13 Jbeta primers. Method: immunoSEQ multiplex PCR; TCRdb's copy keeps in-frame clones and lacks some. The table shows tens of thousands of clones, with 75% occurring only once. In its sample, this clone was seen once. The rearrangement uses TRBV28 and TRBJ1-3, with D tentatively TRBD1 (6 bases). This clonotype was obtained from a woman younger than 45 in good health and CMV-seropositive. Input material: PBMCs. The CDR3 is CASNTGSSGNTIYF. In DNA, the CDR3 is TGTGCCAGCAACACAGGGAGCTCTGGAAACACCATATATTTT.